A single sample gave rise to the 13 T cell receptor beta chains below, sequenced in a study of PD-L1 blockade in urothelial cancer. The assay was immunoSEQ multiplex PCR, and TCRdb's table has in-frame clones only and misses some. The data contain over 75,000 clones, approximately 87% of them singletons. The time point here: pretreatment peripheral blood. The sample here was PBMCs, taken around atezolizumab (anti-PD-L1) treatment. These receptors originate from a man in his sixties with urothelial cancer.

The J gene is TRBJ1-1, the V gene TRBV2, with D hard to call. CDR1 is SNHLY, CDR2 FYNNEI, per germline. V lost 8 bases and J lost 4, with 14 bases in between. The CDR3 extends over 13 amino acids. DNA of the CDR3: TGTGCCAGCGGCCTCTTTGGTGTCACTGAAGCTTTCTTT. As protein: CASGLFGVTEAFF.

This chain uses TRBV4-3 with TRBJ2-1, with 7 bases fitting TRBD2. Germline CDR1 LGHNA, CDR2 YSLEER. There are 17 residues in the CDR3. J was trimmed by 2 bases and V by 0 bases; bases with no gene match: 7. In DNA form, the CDR3 reads TGCGCCAGCAGCCAAGAAGTAGTACTAGCGACCTACAATGAGCAGTTCTTC. This codes for CASSQEVVLATYNEQFF.

The V gene is TRBV7-2, the J gene TRBJ1-2; no reliable D call. CDR1 SGHTA and CDR2 FQGNSA come from the germline V gene. The V gene lost 5 bases and the J gene lost 3 bases, with 13 bases spanning the gap. This CDR3 spans 14 amino acids. CDR3 DNA sequence: TGTGCCAGCAGCCCCAGCCCAGGATACTATGGCTACACCTTC. Amino acid sequence: CASSPSPGYYGYTF. Based on the CDR3 plus reference TRBV7-2 and TRBJ1-2, the full variable domain is GAGVSQSPSNKVTEKGKDVELRCDPISGHTALYWYRQSLGQGLEFLIYFQGNSAPDKSGLPSDRFSAERTGGSVSTLTIQRTQQEDSAVYLCASSPSPGYYGYTFGSGTRLTVV.

This chain links TRBV18 with TRBJ2-2; a possible D gene is TRBD1 (6 bases). V lost 3 bases and J 0 bases, leaving 11 bases between the germline ends. Germline V gene data show CDR1 as KGHSH and CDR2 as LQKENI. This CDR3 has 16 residues. The DNA of the CDR3 is TGTGCCAGCTCACCTGGACAGATATCGAACACCGGGGAGCTGTTTTTT. As protein: CASSPGQISNTGELFF.

V usage is TRBV7-9 and J usage is TRBJ2-7, with no clear D. V lost 5 bases, J lost 4 bases, and 9 bases lay in between. The CDR3 is made up of 12 amino acids. Germline CDR1 and CDR2: SEHNR and FQNEAQ (reference sequence). The CDR3 here is CASSLNRYEQYF. The CDR3 region has the DNA TGTGCCAGCAGCCTTAACAGATACGAGCAGTACTTC.

J is TRBJ2-2 and V is TRBV11-2; no reliable D call. Germline V gives CDR1 SGHAT, CDR2 FQNNGV. Trimming took 5 bases from V and 5 from J, leaving 15 bases between them. CDR3 length equals 15 residues. In DNA form, the CDR3 reads TGTGCCAGCAGCCGACCCGGTGAGAGGACCGGGGAGCTGTTTTTT. Its translation: CASSRPGERTGELFF.

The CDR3 coding sequence is TGTGCCAGCAGTGGGACAGGGCAGAGTGGCTACACCTTC. Its protein product is CASSGTGQSGYTF. The chain joins TRBV2 to TRBJ1-2, with TRBD1 matching over 8 bases. Germline CDR1 is SNHLY and CDR2 is FYNNEI. The V gene end was trimmed by 4 bases and the J gene end by 7 bases; junction bases not matched to a gene: 5. This CDR3 spans 13 amino acids.

CDR3 in DNA: TGTGCCAGCAGCAAAACCTCCAGGGGGTGTATCGGGGAGCTGTTTTTT. Residues: CASSKTSRGCIGELFF. The chain couples TRBV21-1 to TRBJ2-2; the table gives TRBD1 as D, unverified against the DNA. TRBV21-1 represents a pseudogene. The CDR3 is 16 residues long.

This rearrangement joins TRBV9 to TRBJ1-4; TRBD1 might be the D (5 bases). The CDR3 runs 16 residues. Germline V gene sequence: CDR1 SGDLS, CDR2 YYNGEE. V lost 0 bases and J 8 bases, leaving 17 bases between the germline ends. Written as DNA, the CDR3 is TGTGCCAGCAGCGTAGCAGTAACAGGCTCATACGAAAAACTGTTTTTT. Protein product: CASSVAVTGSYEKLFF. Complete variable domain (other parts from reference TRBV9 and TRBJ1-4): DSGVTQTPKHLITATGQRVTLRCSPRSGDLSVYWYQQSLDQGLQFLIQYYNGEERAKGNILERFSAQQFPDLHSELNLSSLELGDSALYFCASSVAVTGSYEKLFFGSGTQLSVL.

The chain is built from TRBV19 and TRBJ1-2, with a possible D match to TRBD1 (6 bases). Trimming left V 6 bases short and J 0 bases short, with 14 bases between. This CDR3 is 15 amino acids long. Germline V gene lookup returns CDR1 LNHDA and CDR2 SQIVND (reference sequence). The CDR3 spells CASRRQDRSNYGYTF. CDR3 DNA sequence: TGTGCCAGTAGACGACAGGACCGTTCTAACTATGGCTACACCTTC.

This chain joins TRBV5-1 and TRBJ2-3, with 8 bases matching TRBD1. V lost 9 bases, J lost 4 bases, and 7 bases stayed unmatched. Germline V gene data show CDR1 as SGHRS and CDR2 as YFSETQ. This CDR3 region has 13 residues. DNA of the CDR3: TGCGCCACCACGACAGGGGAAGCAGATACGCAGTATTTT. Its translation: CATTTGEADTQYF.

The gene calls are TRBV30 and TRBJ2-1; D is possibly TRBD1 (5 bases). Germline CDR1 GTSNPN, CDR2 SVGIG (reference sequence). CDR3 length: 13 amino acids. V was trimmed by 3 bases and J by 5 bases, leaving 11 bases between them. The CDR3 region has the DNA TGTGCCTGGAGCGCAGGGATCCACAATGAGCAGTTCTTC. It encodes CAWSAGIHNEQFF.

J is TRBJ2-1 and V is TRBV7-2; D is unresolved. The germline V gene encodes CDR1 SGHTA and CDR2 FQGNSA. Trimming shortened V by 0 bases and J by 9 bases, and 6 bases separated the two germline ends. The CDR3 is 12 amino acids. This CDR3 reads CASSLAAIEQFF. Here the CDR3 DNA reads TGTGCCAGCAGCTTAGCAGCTATTGAGCAGTTCTTC.